These 4 T cell receptor beta chains were all obtained from the same sample, sequenced in a study of identical twins. MiXCR, applied by TCRdb to the 5' RACE reads, yields one record per CDR3 protein. This table has approximately 470,000 distinct CDR3 sequences, 14% appearing once. Separately, the same data were catalogued under a study of yellow fever vaccine responses in identical twins.

The sequencing sample was made of CD4+ T cells sorted from blood. The receptors were sampled from a woman aged 18-30 years in good health.

The chain recombines TRBV20-1 with TRBJ2-7, with D uncertain. The V end was cut by 0 bases, the J end by 0 bases, with 12 bases between. CDR1 is DFQATT, CDR2 SNEGSKA, per germline (reference sequence). The CDR3 covers 15 residues. Written as DNA, the CDR3 is TGCAGTGCTAGAGATTACGGACCATCCTCCTACGAGCAGTACTTC. This codes for CSARDYGPSSYEQYF.

This clonotype was counted only a few times. The V and J genes are TRBV6-2 or TRBV6-3 and TRBJ2-1; 8 bases are a match to TRBD2. CDR1 is MNHEY and CDR2 is SVGEGT in the germline V gene. This CDR3 region has 19 residues. Unmatched junction bases numbered 19, after V lost 0 bases and J lost 9 bases. The CDR3 region is CASSYSWVISGRGRGEQFF. CDR3 sequence (DNA): TGTGCCAGCAGTTACTCGTGGGTAATCAGCGGGAGAGGAAGGGGTGAGCAGTTCTTC.

The genes are TRBV7-2 and TRBJ1-5; D is uncertain. Trimming stripped 1 base from V and 3 bases from J, with 10 bases between. Germline V gene sequence: CDR1 SGHTA, CDR2 FQGNSA. The CDR3 consists of 15 residues. CDR3 amino acids: CASSLEVGINQPQHF. Here the CDR3 DNA reads TGTGCCAGCAGCTTAGAGGTCGGTATCAATCAGCCCCAGCATTTT.

This sequence joins TRBV2 and TRBJ1-1, with 8 bases fitting TRBD1. This CDR3 spans 15 amino acids. CDR1 and CDR2 from the germline V gene are SNHLY and FYNNEI. With 6 bases clipped from V and 1 base from J, the junction kept 7 bases outside the gene matches. The chain's CDR3 is CASREWTGTNTEAFF. CDR3 DNA: TGTGCCAGCAGGGAATGGACAGGGACGAACACTGAAGCTTTCTTT.